This TCR beta chain is drawn from a study (TCRdb year 2016). To note about this clonotype: Its cognate antigen has yet to be identified. Per-base quality was not reported, and no clone a single base away is much larger than it.

For this chain, trimming is 4 bases at the V end and 5 bases at the J end, and the number of junction bases without a gene match is 9. In the germline V gene (reference sequence), CDR1 corresponds to SGHNT and CDR2 to YYREEE. The CDR3 goes from the cysteine to the phenylalanine over 15 residues. The entry retains the CDR3 DNA only, 45 bases that are in frame from base 1. Libraries came from RT-PCR. Sequencing took place on an Illumina MiSeq. Using fastp at Q25 and MiXCR, TCRdb reprocessed the public reads and kept productive beta chains. Every distinct CDR3 protein forms one entry, paired with its most common genes and DNA. In this sample the table shows almost 700,000 distinct CDR3 sequences, 14% of which occur a single time. The ten biggest clones cover 3.6% of the sample.

Recombination joined TRBV5-4 with TRBJ2-5, and TRBD1 aligns with 9 junction nucleotides. The TCR sequence derives from a female donor in good health, serving as a healthy control. Input material: memory CD4+ T cells from blood. The nucleotide sequence reads TGTGCCAGCAGCCGGGTGGGACAGGGTGGGGAGACCCAGTACTTC. This codes for CASSRVGQGGETQYF.